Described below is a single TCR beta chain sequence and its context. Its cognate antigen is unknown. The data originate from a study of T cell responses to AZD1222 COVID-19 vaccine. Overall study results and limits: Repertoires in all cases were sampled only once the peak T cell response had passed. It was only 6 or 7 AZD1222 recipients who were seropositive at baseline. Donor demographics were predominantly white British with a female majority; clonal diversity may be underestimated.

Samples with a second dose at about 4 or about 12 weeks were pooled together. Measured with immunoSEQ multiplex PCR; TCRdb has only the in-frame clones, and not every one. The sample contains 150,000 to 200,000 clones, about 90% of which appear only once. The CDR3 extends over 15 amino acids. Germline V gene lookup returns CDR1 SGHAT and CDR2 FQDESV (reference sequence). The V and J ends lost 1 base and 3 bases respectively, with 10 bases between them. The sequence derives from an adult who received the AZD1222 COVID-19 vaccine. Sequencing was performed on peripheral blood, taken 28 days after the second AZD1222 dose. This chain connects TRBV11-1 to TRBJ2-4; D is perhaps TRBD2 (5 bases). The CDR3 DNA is TGTGCCAGCAGCTTAGATTCCGGGAACAAAAACATTCAGTACTTC. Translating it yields CASSLDSGNKNIQYF.